Shown below are 22 T cell receptor beta chains from a single sample sequenced in a study of T-cell reconstitution after alpha-beta-depleted transplantation in children. Unique molecular identifiers were incorporated during preparation of the TCRbeta library. From the PCR reads, TCRdb called clonotypes with MiXCR, one entry per CDR3 protein. This sample has 40,000 to 55,000 distinct CDR3 sequences; around a tenth occur once, and the top ten carry 27%. The sample consisted of PBMCs, mostly from graft donor cells, taken 60 days after TCRalphabeta/CD19-depleted stem cell transplant. These receptors came from a male patient between 2 and 10 years old who had a stem cell transplant for chronic granulomatous disease, so the T cells may come from the graft donor.

As to this clonotype: A much larger clone sits a single nucleotide away, making a read error possible. The chain carries TRBV3-1 and TRBJ2-1, with a tentative D call TRBD2 (6 bases). The germline gives CDR1 LGHDT, CDR2 YNNKEL (reference sequence). The CDR3 consists of 17 residues. The CDR3 spells CATSQRLPGGPKDEQFF. CDR3 DNA sequence: TGTGCCACCAGCCAACGTCTCCCCGGAGGGCCAAAAGACGAGCAGTTCTTC.

The table lists this clonotype with a few counts. This chain joins TRBV3-1 and TRBJ2-1, with 9 bases matching TRBD2. Germline values: CDR1 LGHDT, CDR2 YNNKEL (reference sequence). J lost 4 bases, V lost 4 bases, and 2 bases had no gene match. The CDR3 runs to 14 residues. The CDR3 nucleotides read TGTGCCAGCAGCCGACTAGCGGTTTACAATGAGCAGTTCTTC. This codes for CASSRLAVYNEQFF.

The rearrangement links TRBV6-5 to TRBJ2-5; D perhaps matches TRBD1 (5 bases). V was trimmed by 4 bases and J by 5 bases, leaving 17 bases between them. Germline loops: CDR1 MNHEY, CDR2 SVGAGI. This CDR3 is built from 15 residues. CDR3 residues: CASSLDSNLRETQYF. The CDR3 bases are TGTGCCAGCAGTTTAGACAGCAACCTTCGGGAGACCCAGTACTTC.

The chain recombines TRBV5-1 with TRBJ2-7; TRBD1 aligns across 8 bases. CDR3 length equals 13 residues. CDR1 and CDR2 (germline): SGHRS, YFSETQ. With V trimmed by 4 bases and J by 7 bases, 7 bases remained unmatched. CDR3 protein: CASSLAGGREQYF. For the CDR3, the DNA is TGCGCCAGCAGCCTCGCAGGGGGCCGGGAGCAGTACTTC.

This clonotype was seen many times. This chain uses TRBV27 with TRBJ2-7; 8 bases map to TRBD1. From germline, CDR1 is MNHEY and CDR2 SMNVEV (reference sequence). The CDR3 loop spans 15 amino acids. V lost 5 bases, J lost 2 bases, and 8 bases stayed unmatched. CDR3 sequence reads: CASSTPRGLAYEQYF. The CDR3 nucleotides are TGTGCCAGCAGTACTCCCAGGGGGCTCGCCTACGAGCAGTACTTC.

Note on this clonotype: Just one base apart from a much larger clone, this may be a read error. CDR3 loop: CASSLQQGIGNAIYF. CDR3 in DNA: TGCGCCAGCAGCCTCCAACAGGGGATCGGAAACGCCATATATTTT. The chain links TRBV5-1 to TRBJ1-3, with 7 bases lining up with TRBD1. There are 15 residues in the CDR3. Germline assignment: CDR1 SGHRS and CDR2 YFSETQ.

Ten or more counts support this clonotype. This sequence joins TRBV5-6 and TRBJ2-1, with D possibly matching TRBD2 (5 bases). Trimming shortened V by 5 bases and J by 4 bases, and 19 bases separated the two germline ends. Germline V gene sequence: CDR1 SGHDT, CDR2 YYEEEE. This CDR3 spans 16 amino acids. CDR3 DNA sequence: TGTGCCAGCAGGGTATGGCTAGGGAGCGTATACAATGAGCAGTTCTTC. It yields the protein CASRVWLGSVYNEQFF.

The J gene is TRBJ2-5, the V gene TRBV19, with D perhaps matching TRBD1 (5 bases). Germline-derived CDR1 and CDR2 are LNHDA and SQIVND (reference sequence). V gave up 10 bases and J gave up 0 bases, with 12 bases separating them. The CDR3 contains 13 residues. The CDR3 loop reads CATRRTYQETQYF. CDR3 in DNA: TGTGCCACTCGTCGGACATACCAAGAGACCCAGTACTTC.

The rearrangement joins TRBV18 to TRBJ2-5, with TRBD2 as a possible D gene (7 bases). V lost 3 bases and J 5 bases, leaving 22 bases between the germline ends. CDR3 length: 17 residues. Germline values: CDR1 KGHSH, CDR2 LQKENI. The CDR3 here is CASSPDPGGGGHETQYF. CDR3 nucleotides: TGTGCCAGCTCACCGGATCCGGGAGGAGGGGGACACGAGACCCAGTACTTC.

This clonotype was seen at least ten times. The rearrangement joins TRBV20-1 to TRBJ2-7, with TRBD1 matching 8 bases. The CDR3 contains 14 residues. V shed 3 bases and J 3 bases; nucleotides not matched to a gene: 7. Germline CDR1 DFQATT, CDR2 SNEGSKA (reference sequence). This CDR3 is CSASEGTGNYEQYF. CDR3 in DNA: TGCAGTGCTAGTGAAGGGACAGGAAACTACGAGCAGTACTTC.

This clonotype was seen at least ten times. The chain employs TRBV18 and TRBJ2-3; 10 bases align to TRBD1. CDR1 and CDR2 from the germline V gene are KGHSH and LQKENI. V trimming: 6 bases; J trimming: 2 bases; junction bases outside the gene matches: 5. The CDR3 totals 15 residues. The CDR3 reads CASSPGQGNTDTQYF. CDR3 nucleotide sequence: TGTGCCAGCTCCCCGGGACAGGGGAACACAGATACGCAGTATTTT.

The J gene is TRBJ1-5, the V gene TRBV7-2, with D hard to call. Germline assignment: CDR1 SGHTA and CDR2 FQGNSA. V dropped 2 bases and J dropped 3 bases, with 8 bases sitting between them. This CDR3 region has 14 residues. The CDR3: CASSLNGYNQPQHF. DNA of the CDR3: TGTGCCAGCAGCTTAAACGGCTACAATCAGCCCCAGCATTTT.

This clonotype has at least ten counts. This chain connects TRBV5-1 to TRBJ2-2; possible D gene TRBD1, 5 bases. Looked up from germline, CDR1 is SGHRS and CDR2 is YFSETQ. V lost 1 base to trimming and J lost 7 bases, with 11 bases between them. This CDR3 has 14 amino acids. This CDR3 is CASSLKGAVGELFF. The CDR3, as DNA: TGCGCCAGCAGCTTGAAAGGGGCGGTCGGGGAGCTGTTTTTT.

This clonotype was observed many times. The V and J genes are TRBV7-6 and TRBJ1-2; D is unresolved. The CDR3 sequence is 14 residues long. Germline V gives CDR1 SGHVS, CDR2 FNYEAQ. V lost 4 bases, J lost 6 bases, and 15 bases lay in between. The CDR3 spells CASSSLAVGNGYTF. CDR3 bases: TGTGCCAGCAGCTCGCTTGCAGTAGGGAATGGCTACACCTTC.

This chain joins TRBV29-1 and TRBJ2-1; D is unresolved. Trimming cost V 7 bases and J 4 bases, with 26 bases left between them. CDR1 is SQVTM and CDR2 is ANQGSEA in the germline V gene. The CDR3 length is 17 residues. The CDR3 loop reads CSAPAGAMSLEYNEQFF. CDR3 coding DNA: TGCAGCGCCCCGGCAGGCGCCATGTCACTCGAATACAATGAGCAGTTCTTC.

This clonotype was found many times. The genes are TRBV27 and TRBJ2-7, with a tentative D call TRBD1 (7 bases). Germline V gives CDR1 MNHEY, CDR2 SMNVEV (reference sequence). The ends were cut back, 6 bases at V and 3 bases at J, with 15 bases in the middle. The CDR3 has 14 amino acids. CDR3 coding DNA: TGTGCCAGCAGCCAGGGGGGAGGAGGCTACGAGCAGTACTTC. Amino acid sequence: CASSQGGGGYEQYF.

This clonotype was seen ten or more times. V usage is TRBV5-1 and J usage is TRBJ2-3; D ambiguous. The CDR3 is made up of 15 amino acids. The germline V and J ends were trimmed by 5 bases and 6 bases, with 19 bases remaining between them. Germline V gives CDR1 SGHRS, CDR2 YFSETQ. CDR3 in DNA: TGCGCCAGCAGGGAGCTGAGATCTCTAGTGGATACGCAGTATTTT. Translation gives CASRELRSLVDTQYF.

As regards this clonotype: A much larger clone is a single base away; this may be a read error. The chain couples TRBV7-3 to TRBJ2-3; 8 bases match TRBD2. The CDR3 is 15 amino acids. CDR1 is SGHTA and CDR2 is FQGTGA in the germline V gene. The chain's CDR3 is CVSSLGSGSSDTQYF. The DNA of the CDR3 is TGTGTCAGCAGCTTAGGGAGCGGGAGTTCAGATACGCAGTATTTT.

The table lists this clonotype with many counts. The genes are TRBV20-1 and TRBJ1-5; maybe TRBD1 (6 bases). V was cut by 6 bases and J by 5 bases, with 20 bases left in between. This CDR3 spans 15 amino acids. Germline V gene data show CDR1 as DFQATT and CDR2 as SNEGSKA (reference sequence). In nucleotides, the CDR3 is TGCAGTGCGAGGGGGGATGTGTCGGGGTATCAGCCCCAGCATTTT. Translation: CSARGDVSGYQPQHF.

In this sample, this clonotype turned up many times. The chain recombines TRBV29-1 with TRBJ1-2; D is unresolved. Germline assignment: CDR1 SQVTM and CDR2 ANQGSEA. The CDR3 consists of 14 residues. V lost 4 bases and J 3 bases, leaving 15 bases between the germline ends. The chain's CDR3 is CSVAGGSWDYGYTF. The CDR3, as DNA: TGCAGCGTTGCTGGCGGTTCCTGGGACTATGGCTACACCTTC.

This clonotype occurred many times. This sequence joins TRBV7-2 and TRBJ2-1; no clear D. Per the germline V gene, CDR1 is SGHTA and CDR2 is FQGNSA. Trimming cost V 4 bases and J 7 bases, with 11 bases left between them. The CDR3 sequence is 13 residues long. The CDR3 loop is CASSSLLTNEQFF. Written as DNA, the CDR3 is TGTGCCAGCAGCTCACTTTTGACGAATGAGCAGTTCTTC.

This clonotype was recorded many times. This CDR3 reads CASSQDRRPYEQYF. The DNA for the CDR3 is TGTGCCAGCAGCCAAGACAGACGACCCTACGAGCAGTACTTC. The chain links TRBV7-2 to TRBJ2-7, with D possibly being TRBD1 (5 bases). CDR1 SGHTA and CDR2 FQGNSA come from the germline V gene. Trimming took off 5 bases at V and 2 bases at J, with 13 bases between the two ends. The CDR3 has 14 residues.